This T cell receptor (beta chain) derives from a study of blood T cell repertoires in COVID-19. For the study at large: The samples span acute and convalescent COVID-19 from the United States, Italy and Spain.

The CDR3 loop spans 16 amino acids. Germline lookup yields CDR1 SGHVS and CDR2 FNYEAQ. V was trimmed by 5 bases and J by 4 bases, leaving 21 bases between them. In the authors' methods: Amplification of reference gene primers provided the estimated nucleated cell counts. Assay: immunoSEQ multiplex PCR; the TCRdb copy retains only in-frame clones and omits some. The V and J calls and clone size come from that table; D and trimming were worked out from the DNA. The sample yields 250,000 or so clones, around 82% seen once. The sequence derives from a man in his fifties who had recovered from COVID-19. This sequence joins TRBV7-6 and TRBJ2-7, with D possibly matching TRBD2 (5 bases). Sequenced material: PBMCs or T cells enriched from blood (not recorded which). CDR3 coding DNA: TGTGCCAGCAGCCCCGCGGACTCTGGGTGGGTTTACGAGCAGTACTTC. Its translation: CASSPADSGWVYEQYF.